Ten or more counts support the clone carrying this T cell receptor (beta chain). Its antigen is unknown. There are 16 residues in the CDR3. This sample stems from a study of T-cell reconstitution after alpha-beta-depleted transplantation in children. Study results and limitations: T-cell counts and diversity at one year post-transplant came mainly from newly produced T cells.

Preparing the TCRbeta library involved the use of unique molecular identifiers. TCRdb independently ran MiXCR on the PCR reads; one entry per CDR3 protein. The table has around 100,000 distinct CDR3 sequences, around 5.9% seen once; the top ten hold around 5.6%. The receptor's source is a female patient aged 2 to 10 who had a stem cell transplant for Fanconi anemia, so the T cells may come from the graft donor. V and J are TRBV1 and TRBJ2-7; the table names TRBD2, a call not compared with the DNA. TRBV1 has pseudogene status. The material sequenced was PBMCs, mostly from graft donor cells, taken 60 days after TCRalphabeta/CD19-depleted stem cell transplant. CDR3 nucleotide sequence: TGCACCAGCAGCTTAGCGTCCACTAGCGGGATCTACGAGCAGTACTTC. It is translated as CTSSLASTSGIYEQYF.